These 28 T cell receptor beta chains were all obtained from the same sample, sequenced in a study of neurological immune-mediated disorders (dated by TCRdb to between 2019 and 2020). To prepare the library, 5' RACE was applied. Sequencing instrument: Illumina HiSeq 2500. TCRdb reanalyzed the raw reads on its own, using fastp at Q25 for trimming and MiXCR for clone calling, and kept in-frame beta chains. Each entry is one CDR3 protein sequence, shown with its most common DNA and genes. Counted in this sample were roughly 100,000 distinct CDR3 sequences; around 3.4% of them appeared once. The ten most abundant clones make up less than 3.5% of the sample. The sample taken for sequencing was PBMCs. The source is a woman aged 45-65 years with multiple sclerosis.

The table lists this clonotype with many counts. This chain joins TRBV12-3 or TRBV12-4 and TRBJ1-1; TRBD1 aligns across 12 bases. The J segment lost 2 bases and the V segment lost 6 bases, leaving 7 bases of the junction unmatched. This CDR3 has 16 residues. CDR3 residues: CASRSRDRGLNTEAFF. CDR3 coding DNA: TGTGCCAGCAGGAGCCGGGACAGGGGGCTTAACACTGAAGCTTTCTTT.

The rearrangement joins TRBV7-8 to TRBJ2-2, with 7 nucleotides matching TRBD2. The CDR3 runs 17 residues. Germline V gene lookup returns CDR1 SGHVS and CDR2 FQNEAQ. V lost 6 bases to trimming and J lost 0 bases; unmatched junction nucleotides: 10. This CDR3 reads CASSLSRDYANTGELFF. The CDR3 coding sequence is TGTGCCAGCAGTCTATCCCGGGACTACGCGAACACCGGGGAGCTGTTTTTT.

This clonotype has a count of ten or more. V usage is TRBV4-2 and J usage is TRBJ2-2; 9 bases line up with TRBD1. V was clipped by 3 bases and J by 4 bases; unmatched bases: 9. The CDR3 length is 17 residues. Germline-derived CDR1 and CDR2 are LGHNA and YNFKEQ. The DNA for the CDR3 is TGTGCCAGCAGCCAGAAGGGATACAGGGGGCTCACCGGGGAGCTGTTTTTT. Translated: CASSQKGYRGLTGELFF.

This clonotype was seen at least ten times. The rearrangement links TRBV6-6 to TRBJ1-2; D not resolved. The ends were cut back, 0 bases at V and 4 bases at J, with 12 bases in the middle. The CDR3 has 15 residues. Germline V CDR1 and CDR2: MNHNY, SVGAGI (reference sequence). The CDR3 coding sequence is TGTGCCAGCAGTTACTCGAACATCGGCCCCTATGGCTACACCTTC. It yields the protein CASSYSNIGPYGYTF.

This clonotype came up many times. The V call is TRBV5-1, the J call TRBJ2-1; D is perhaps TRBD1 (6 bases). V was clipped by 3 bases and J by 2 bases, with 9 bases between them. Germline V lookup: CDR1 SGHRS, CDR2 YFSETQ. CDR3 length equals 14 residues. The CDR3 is CASSSRDTYNEQFF. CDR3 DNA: TGCGCCAGCAGCTCCCGGGACACCTACAATGAGCAGTTCTTC. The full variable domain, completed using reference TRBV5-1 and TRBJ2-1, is KAGVTQTPRYLIKTRGQQVTLSCSPISGHRSVSWYQQTPGQGLQFLFEYFSETQRNKGNFPGRFSGRQFSNSRSEMNVSTLELGDSALYLCASSSRDTYNEQFFGPGTRLTVL.

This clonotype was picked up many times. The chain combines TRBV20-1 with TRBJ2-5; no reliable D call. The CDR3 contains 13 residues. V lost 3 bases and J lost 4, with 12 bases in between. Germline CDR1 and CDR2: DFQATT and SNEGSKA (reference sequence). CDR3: CSARVEGLETQYF. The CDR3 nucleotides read TGCAGTGCTAGGGTAGAAGGGTTAGAGACCCAGTACTTC.

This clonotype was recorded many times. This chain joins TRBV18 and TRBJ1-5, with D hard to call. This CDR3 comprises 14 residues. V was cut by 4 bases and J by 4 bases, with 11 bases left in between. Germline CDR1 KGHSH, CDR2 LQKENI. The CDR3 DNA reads TGTGCCAGCTCACAGGGTACACGGAATCAGCCCCAGCATTTT. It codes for CASSQGTRNQPQHF.

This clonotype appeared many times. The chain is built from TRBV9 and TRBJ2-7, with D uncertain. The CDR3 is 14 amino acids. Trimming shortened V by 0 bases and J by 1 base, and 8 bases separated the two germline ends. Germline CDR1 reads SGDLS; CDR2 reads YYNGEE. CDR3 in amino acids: CASSVGVQSYEQYF. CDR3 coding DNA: TGTGCCAGCAGCGTAGGGGTGCAGTCCTACGAGCAGTACTTC.

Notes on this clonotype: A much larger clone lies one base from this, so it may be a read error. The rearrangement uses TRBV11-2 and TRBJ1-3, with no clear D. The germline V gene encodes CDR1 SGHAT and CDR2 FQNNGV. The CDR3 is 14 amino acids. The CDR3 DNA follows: TGTGCCAGCAGCTCCCGAACCTCTGGAAAAACCATATATTTT. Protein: CASSSRTSGKTIYF.

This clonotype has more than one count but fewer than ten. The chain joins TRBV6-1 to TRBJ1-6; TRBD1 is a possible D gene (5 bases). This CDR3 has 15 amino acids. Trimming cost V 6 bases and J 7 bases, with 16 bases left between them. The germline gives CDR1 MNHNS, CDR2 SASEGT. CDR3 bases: TGTGCCAGCAGCGGTGCCGGGACCGGGAATTCACCCCTCCACTTT. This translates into CASSGAGTGNSPLHF.

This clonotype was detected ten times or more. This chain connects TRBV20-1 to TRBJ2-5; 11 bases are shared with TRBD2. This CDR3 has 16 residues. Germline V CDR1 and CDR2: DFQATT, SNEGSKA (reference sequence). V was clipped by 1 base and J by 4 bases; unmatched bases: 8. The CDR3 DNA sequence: TGCAGTGCTAGAGCTCTTAGCGGGGGGGCCGTAGAGACCCAGTACTTC. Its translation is CSARALSGGAVETQYF.

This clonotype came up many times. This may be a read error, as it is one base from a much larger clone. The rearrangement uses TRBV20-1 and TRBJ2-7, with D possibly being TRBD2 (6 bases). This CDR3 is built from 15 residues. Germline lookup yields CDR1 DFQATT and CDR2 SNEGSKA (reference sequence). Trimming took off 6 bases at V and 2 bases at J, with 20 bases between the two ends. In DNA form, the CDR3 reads TGCAGTGCCAAAGACGCGGGAAAGGGTACCTACGAGCAGTACTTC. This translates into CSAKDAGKGTYEQYF.

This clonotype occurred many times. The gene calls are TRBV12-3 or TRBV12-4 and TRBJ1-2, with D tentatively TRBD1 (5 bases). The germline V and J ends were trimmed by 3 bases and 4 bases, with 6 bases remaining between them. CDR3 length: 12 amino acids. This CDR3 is CASSLTAYGYTF. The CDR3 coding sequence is TGTGCCAGCAGTTTGACAGCCTATGGCTACACCTTC.

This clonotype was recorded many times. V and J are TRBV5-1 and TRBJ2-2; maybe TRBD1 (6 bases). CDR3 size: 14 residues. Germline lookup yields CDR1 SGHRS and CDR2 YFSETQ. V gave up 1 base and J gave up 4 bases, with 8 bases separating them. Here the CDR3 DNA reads TGCGCCAGCAGCTTGACAGGGCCCACCGGGGAGCTGTTTTTT. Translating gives CASSLTGPTGELFF. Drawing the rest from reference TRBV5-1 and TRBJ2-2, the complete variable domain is KAGVTQTPRYLIKTRGQQVTLSCSPISGHRSVSWYQQTPGQGLQFLFEYFSETQRNKGNFPGRFSGRQFSNSRSEMNVSTLELGDSALYLCASSLTGPTGELFFGEGSRLTVL.

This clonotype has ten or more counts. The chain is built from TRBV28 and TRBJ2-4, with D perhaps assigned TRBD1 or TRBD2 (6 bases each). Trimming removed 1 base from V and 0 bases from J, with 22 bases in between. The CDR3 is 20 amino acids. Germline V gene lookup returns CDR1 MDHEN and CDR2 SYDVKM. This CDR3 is CASSLFRETTGLVAKNIQYF. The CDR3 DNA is TGTGCCAGCAGTTTATTCCGGGAGACTACAGGGCTGGTAGCCAAAAACATTCAGTACTTC.

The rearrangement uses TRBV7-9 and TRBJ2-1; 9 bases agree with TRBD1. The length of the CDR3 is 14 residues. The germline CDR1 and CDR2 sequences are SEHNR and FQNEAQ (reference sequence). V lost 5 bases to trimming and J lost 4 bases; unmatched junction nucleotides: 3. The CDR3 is CASSEGQGYNEQFF. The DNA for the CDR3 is TGTGCCAGCAGCGAGGGACAGGGATACAATGAGCAGTTCTTC.

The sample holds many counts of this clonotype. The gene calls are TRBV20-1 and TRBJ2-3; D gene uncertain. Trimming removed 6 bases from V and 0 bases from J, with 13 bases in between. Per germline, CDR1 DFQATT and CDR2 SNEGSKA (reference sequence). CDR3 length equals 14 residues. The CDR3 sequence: CSALASTSTDTQYF. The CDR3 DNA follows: TGCAGTGCCCTCGCCTCCACTAGCACAGATACGCAGTATTTT.

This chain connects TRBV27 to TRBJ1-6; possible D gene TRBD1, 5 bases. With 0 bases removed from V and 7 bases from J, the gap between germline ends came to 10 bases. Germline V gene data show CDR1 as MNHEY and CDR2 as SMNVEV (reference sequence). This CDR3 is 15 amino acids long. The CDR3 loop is CASSLSGGSNSPLHF. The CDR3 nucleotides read TGTGCCAGCAGTTTATCCGGGGGTAGCAATTCACCCCTCCACTTT.

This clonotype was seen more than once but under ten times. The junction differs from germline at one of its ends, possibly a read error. CDR3: CASSLGVGRGGSPLNF. The CDR3 DNA is TGTGCCAGCAGTCTAGGGGTGGGACGGGGTGGATCACCCCTCAACTTT. The chain carries TRBV27 and TRBJ1-6, with D possibly TRBD1 on 5 matching bases. CDR1 and CDR2 (germline): MNHEY, SMNVEV (reference sequence). The CDR3 is 16 residues long.

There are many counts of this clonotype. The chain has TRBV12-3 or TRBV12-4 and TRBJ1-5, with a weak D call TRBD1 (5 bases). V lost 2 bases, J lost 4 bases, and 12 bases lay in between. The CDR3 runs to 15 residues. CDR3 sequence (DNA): TGTGCCAGCAGTTTAATAGGACACCGTAATCAGCCCCAGCATTTT. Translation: CASSLIGHRNQPQHF.

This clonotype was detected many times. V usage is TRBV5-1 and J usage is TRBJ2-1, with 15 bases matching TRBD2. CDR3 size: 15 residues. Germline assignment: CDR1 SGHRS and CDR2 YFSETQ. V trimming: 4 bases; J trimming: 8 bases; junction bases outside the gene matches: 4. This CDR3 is CASSSGLAGGHEQFF. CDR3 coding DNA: TGCGCCAGCAGCAGCGGACTAGCGGGGGGGCATGAGCAGTTCTTC.

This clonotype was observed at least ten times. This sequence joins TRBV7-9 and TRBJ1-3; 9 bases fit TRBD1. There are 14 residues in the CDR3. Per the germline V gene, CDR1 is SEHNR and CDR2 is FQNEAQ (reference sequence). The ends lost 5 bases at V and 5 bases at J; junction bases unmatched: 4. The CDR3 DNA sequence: TGTGCCAGCAGCGTGGGACAGGGAAGAAACACCATATATTTT. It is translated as CASSVGQGRNTIYF.

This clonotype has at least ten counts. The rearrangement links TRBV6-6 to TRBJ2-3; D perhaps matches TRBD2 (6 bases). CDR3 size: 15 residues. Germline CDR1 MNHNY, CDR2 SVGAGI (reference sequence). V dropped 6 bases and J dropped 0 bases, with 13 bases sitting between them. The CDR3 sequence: CASSRDFVSTDTQYF. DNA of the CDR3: TGTGCCAGCAGCCGGGACTTCGTTAGCACAGATACGCAGTATTTT.

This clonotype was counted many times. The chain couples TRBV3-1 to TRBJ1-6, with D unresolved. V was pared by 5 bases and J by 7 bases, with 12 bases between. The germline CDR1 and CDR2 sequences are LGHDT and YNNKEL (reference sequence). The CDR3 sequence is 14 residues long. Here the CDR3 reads CASSFSGRNSPLHF. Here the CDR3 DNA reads TGTGCCAGCAGCTTTTCAGGCAGAAATTCACCCCTCCACTTT.

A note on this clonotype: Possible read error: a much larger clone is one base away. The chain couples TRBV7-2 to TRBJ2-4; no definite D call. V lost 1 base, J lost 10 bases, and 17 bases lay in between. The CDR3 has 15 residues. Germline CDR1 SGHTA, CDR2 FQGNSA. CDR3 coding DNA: TGTGCCAGCAGCTTAGTTGGCATCACTAAGGAAATTCAGTACTTC. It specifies CASSLVGITKEIQYF. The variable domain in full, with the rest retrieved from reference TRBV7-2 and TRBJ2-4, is GAGVSQSPSNKVTEKGKDVELRCDPISGHTALYWYRQSLGQGLEFLIYFQGNSAPDKSGLPSDRFSAERTGGSVSTLTIQRTQQEDSAVYLCASSLVGITKEIQYFGAGTRLSVL.

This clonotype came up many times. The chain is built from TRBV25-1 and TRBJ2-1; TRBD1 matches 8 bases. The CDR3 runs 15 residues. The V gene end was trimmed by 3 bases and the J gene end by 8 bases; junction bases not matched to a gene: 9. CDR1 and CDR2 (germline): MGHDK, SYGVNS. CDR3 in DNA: TGTGCCAGCAGTGAGGTTGGACAGGGCTCGCATGAGCAGTTCTTC. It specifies CASSEVGQGSHEQFF. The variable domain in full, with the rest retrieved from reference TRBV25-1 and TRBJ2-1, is EADIYQTPRYLVIGTGKKITLECSQTMGHDKMYWYQQDPGMELHLIHYSYGVNSTEKGDLSSESTVSRIRTEHFPLTLESARPSHTSQYLCASSEVGQGSHEQFFGPGTRLTVL.

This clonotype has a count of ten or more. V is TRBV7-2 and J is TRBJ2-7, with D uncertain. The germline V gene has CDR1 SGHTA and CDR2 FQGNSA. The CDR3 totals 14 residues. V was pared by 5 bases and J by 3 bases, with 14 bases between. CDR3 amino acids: CASSMENSVYEQYF. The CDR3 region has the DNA TGTGCCAGCAGCATGGAAAATTCGGTCTACGAGCAGTACTTC.

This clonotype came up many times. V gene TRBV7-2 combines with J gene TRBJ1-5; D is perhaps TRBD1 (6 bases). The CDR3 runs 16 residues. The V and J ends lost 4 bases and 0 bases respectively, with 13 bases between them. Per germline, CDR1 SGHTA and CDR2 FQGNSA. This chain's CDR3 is CASSSQGPFSNQPQHF. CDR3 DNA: TGTGCCAGCAGCTCACAGGGTCCGTTTAGCAATCAGCCCCAGCATTTT.